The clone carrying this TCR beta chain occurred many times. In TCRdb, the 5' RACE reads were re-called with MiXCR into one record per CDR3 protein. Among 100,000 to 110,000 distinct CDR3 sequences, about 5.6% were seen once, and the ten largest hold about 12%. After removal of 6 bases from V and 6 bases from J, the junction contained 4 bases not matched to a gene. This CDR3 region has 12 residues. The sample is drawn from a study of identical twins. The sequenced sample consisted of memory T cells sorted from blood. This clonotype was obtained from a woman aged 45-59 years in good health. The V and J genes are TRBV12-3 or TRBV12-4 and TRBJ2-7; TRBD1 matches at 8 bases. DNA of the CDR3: TGTGCCAGCAGACTACAGGGGGGCGAGCAGTACTTC. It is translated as CASRLQGGEQYF.